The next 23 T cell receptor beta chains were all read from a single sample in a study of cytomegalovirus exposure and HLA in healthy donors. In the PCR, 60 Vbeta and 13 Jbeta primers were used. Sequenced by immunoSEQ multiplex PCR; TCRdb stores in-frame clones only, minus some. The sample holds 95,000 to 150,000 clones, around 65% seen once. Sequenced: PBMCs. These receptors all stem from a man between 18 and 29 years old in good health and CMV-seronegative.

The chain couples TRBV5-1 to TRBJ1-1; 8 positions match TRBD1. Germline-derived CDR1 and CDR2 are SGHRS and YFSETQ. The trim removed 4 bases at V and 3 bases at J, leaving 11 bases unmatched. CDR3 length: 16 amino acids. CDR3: CASSQGAGGIDTEAFF. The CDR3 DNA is TGCGCCAGCAGCCAGGGGGCAGGGGGCATCGACACTGAAGCTTTCTTT.

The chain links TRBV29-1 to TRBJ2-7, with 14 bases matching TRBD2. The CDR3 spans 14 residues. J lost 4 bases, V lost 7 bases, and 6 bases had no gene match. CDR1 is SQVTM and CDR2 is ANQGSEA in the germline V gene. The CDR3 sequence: CSARLAGGPYEQYF. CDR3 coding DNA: TGCAGCGCGAGACTAGCGGGGGGGCCATACGAGCAGTACTTC.

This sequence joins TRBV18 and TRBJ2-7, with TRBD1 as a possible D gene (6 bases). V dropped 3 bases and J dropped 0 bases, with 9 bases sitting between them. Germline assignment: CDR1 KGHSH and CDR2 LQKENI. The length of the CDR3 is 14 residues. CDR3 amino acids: CASSPTGSSYEQYF. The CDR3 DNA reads TGTGCCAGCTCACCCACAGGGAGCTCCTACGAGCAGTACTTC.

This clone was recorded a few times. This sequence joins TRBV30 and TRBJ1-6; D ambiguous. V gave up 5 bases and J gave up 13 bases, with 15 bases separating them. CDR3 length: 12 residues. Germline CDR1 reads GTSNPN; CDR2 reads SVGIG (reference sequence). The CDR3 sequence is CAWQAPLDPLHF. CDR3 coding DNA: TGTGCCTGGCAGGCTCCCTTGGATCCCCTCCACTTT.

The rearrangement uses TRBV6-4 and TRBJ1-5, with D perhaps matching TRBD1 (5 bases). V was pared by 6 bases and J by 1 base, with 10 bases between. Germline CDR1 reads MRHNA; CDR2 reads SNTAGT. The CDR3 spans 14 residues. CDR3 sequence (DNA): TGTGCCAGCAGCAGGCGGGGGAGCAATCAGCCCCAGCATTTT. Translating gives CASSRRGSNQPQHF.

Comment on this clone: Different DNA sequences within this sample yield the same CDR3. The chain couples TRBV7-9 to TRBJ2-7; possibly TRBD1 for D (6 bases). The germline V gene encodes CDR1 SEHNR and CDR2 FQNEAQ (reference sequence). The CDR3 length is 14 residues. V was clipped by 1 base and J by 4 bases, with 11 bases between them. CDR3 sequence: CASSLEGGAYEQYF. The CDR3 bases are TGTGCCAGCAGCTTAGAAGGGGGAGCGTACGAGCAGTACTTC.

CDR3 sequence (DNA): TGTGCCACCAGCAGAGATCGGGGACAGGTGTACGAGCAGTACTTC. This translates into CATSRDRGQVYEQYF. This chain joins TRBV15 and TRBJ2-7, with 8 nucleotides matching TRBD1. V shed 0 bases and J 4 bases; nucleotides not matched to a gene: 5. The CDR3 extends over 15 amino acids. Germline-derived CDR1 and CDR2 are LNHNV and YYDKDF (reference sequence).

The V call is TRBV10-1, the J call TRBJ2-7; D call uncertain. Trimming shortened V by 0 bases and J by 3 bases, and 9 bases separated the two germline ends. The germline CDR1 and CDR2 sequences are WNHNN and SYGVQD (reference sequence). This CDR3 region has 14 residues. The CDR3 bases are TGCGCCAGCAGTGAGTCGGCGGCGATCTACGAGCAGTACTTC. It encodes CASSESAAIYEQYF.

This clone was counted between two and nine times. The CDR3, as DNA: TGTGCCAGCAGCTTAGACAGGGGGCCCGGGGAGCTGTTTTTT. Protein product: CASSLDRGPGELFF. The rearrangement joins TRBV7-2 to TRBJ2-2, with 9 bases identical to TRBD1. This CDR3 comprises 14 residues. The trim removed 1 base at V and 6 bases at J, leaving 0 bases unmatched. Germline V gives CDR1 SGHTA, CDR2 FQGNSA. The full variable domain, with the rest looked up from reference TRBV7-2 and TRBJ2-2, is GAGVSQSPSNKVTEKGKDVELRCDPISGHTALYWYRQSLGQGLEFLIYFQGNSAPDKSGLPSDRFSAERTGGSVSTLTIQRTQQEDSAVYLCASSLDRGPGELFFGEGSRLTVL.

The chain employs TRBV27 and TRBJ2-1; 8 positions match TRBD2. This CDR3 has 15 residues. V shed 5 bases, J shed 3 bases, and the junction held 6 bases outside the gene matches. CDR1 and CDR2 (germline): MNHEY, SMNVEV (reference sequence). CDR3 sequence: CASSGPGGNYNEQFF. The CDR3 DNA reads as TGTGCCAGCAGTGGCCCGGGAGGGAACTACAATGAGCAGTTCTTC.

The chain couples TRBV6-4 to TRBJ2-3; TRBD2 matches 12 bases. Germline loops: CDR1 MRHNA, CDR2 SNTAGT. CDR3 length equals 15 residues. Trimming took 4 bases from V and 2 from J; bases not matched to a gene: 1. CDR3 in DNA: TGTGCCAGCAGTGCTAGCGGGGGGGCCACAGATACGCAGTATTTT. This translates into CASSASGGATDTQYF.

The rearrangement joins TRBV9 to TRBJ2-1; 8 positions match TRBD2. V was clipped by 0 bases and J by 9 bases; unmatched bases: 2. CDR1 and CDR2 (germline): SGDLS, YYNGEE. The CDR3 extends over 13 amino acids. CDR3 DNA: TGTGCCAGCAGCGTAGGGGCGGGAGGTGAGCAGTTCTTC. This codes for CASSVGAGGEQFF.

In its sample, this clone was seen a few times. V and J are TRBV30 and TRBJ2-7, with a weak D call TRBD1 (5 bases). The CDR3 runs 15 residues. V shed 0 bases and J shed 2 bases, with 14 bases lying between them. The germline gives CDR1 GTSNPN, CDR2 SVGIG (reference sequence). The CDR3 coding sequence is TGTGCCTGGAGTGTATCAGGGAACCATCCCTACGAGCAGTACTTC. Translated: CAWSVSGNHPYEQYF.

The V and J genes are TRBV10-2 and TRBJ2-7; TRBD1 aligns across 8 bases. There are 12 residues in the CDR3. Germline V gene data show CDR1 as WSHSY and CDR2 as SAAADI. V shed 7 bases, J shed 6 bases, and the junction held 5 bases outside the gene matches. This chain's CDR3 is CASNPTGGEQYF. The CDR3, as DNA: TGCGCCAGCAACCCAACAGGGGGCGAGCAGTACTTC.

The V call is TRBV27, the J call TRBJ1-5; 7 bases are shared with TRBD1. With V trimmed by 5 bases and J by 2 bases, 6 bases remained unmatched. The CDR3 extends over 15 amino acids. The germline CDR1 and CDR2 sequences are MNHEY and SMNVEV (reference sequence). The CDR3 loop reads CASSRQGGGNQPQHF. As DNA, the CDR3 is TGTGCCAGCAGTAGACAGGGAGGAGGCAATCAGCCCCAGCATTTT.

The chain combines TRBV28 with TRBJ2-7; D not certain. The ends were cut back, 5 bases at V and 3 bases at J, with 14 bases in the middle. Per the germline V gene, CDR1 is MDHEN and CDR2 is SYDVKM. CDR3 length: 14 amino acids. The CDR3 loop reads CASSPRPFLYEQYF. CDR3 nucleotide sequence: TGTGCCAGCAGTCCTAGACCGTTCCTCTACGAGCAGTACTTC.

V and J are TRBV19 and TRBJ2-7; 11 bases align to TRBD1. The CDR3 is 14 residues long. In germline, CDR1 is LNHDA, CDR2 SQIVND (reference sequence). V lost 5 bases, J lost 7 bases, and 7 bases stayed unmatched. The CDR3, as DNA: TGTGCCAGTAGTCGGACAGGGGGCGACGGGGAGCAGTACTTC. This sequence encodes CASSRTGGDGEQYF.

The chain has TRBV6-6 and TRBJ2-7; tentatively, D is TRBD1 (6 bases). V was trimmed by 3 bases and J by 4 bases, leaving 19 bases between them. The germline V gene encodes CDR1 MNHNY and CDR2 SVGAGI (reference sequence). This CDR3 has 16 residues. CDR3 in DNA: TGTGCCAGCAGTTATTACGCTCAGGGGAATTCTTACGAGCAGTACTTC. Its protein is CASSYYAQGNSYEQYF.

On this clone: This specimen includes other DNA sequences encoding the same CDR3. The CDR3 is CASSPDRGSYEQYF. The CDR3 nucleotides read TGTGCCAGCTCACCCGACAGGGGATCCTACGAGCAGTACTTC. This chain joins TRBV18 and TRBJ2-7, with 8 nucleotides matching TRBD1. Germline V gene lookup returns CDR1 KGHSH and CDR2 LQKENI. This CDR3 has 14 residues. V shed 3 bases and J 1 base; nucleotides not matched to a gene: 2.

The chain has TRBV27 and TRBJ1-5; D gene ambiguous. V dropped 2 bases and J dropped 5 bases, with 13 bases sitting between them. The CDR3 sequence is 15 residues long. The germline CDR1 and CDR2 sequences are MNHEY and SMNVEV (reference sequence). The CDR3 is CASSLRGSGYQPQHF. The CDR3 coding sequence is TGTGCCAGCAGTTTACGCGGGAGCGGTTATCAGCCCCAGCATTTT.

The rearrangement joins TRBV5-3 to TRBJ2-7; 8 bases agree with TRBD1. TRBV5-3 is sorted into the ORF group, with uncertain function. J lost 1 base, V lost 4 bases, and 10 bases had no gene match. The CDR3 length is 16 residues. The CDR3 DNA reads TGTGCCAGAAGCCAATATGGGACAGGTCCTTCCTACGAGCAGTACTTC. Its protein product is CARSQYGTGPSYEQYF.

CDR3 protein: CASSLVNTGELFF. As DNA, the CDR3 is TGTGCCAGCAGTCTAGTTAACACCGGGGAGCTGTTTTTT. The chain joins TRBV27 to TRBJ2-2; no clear D. Germline CDR1 is MNHEY and CDR2 is SMNVEV (reference sequence). This CDR3 is 13 amino acids long. V was trimmed by 5 bases and J by 2 bases, leaving 6 bases between them.

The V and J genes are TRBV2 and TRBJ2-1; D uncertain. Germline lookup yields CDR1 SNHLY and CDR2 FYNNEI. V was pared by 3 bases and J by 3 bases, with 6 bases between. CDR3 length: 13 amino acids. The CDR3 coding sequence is TGTGCCAGCAGTGAGGGCTTCTACAATGAGCAGTTCTTC. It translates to CASSEGFYNEQFF.